These 2 T cell receptor beta chains share one sample of origin, sequenced in a study of shared clonotypes between healthy human individuals (dated by TCRdb to 2018 to 2021). The library was made by the immunoSEQ multiplex PCR assay. TCRdb carries this immuneACCESS record with in-frame sequences only. Its versions omit some clonotypes, under half of them owing to an unresolved V gene in the studies checked, with the rest unexplained. The sample includes some 470,000 clones, with 75% to 85% observed a single time. 13% of the sample rests with the top ten. The sequenced material came from PBMCs. These receptors all stem from a woman between 40 and 50 years old in good health. Some clones in this sample may be carry-over from other donors' samples.

The V and J genes are TRBV9 and TRBJ1-4; D is uncertain. The CDR3 consists of 15 residues. CDR1 is SGDLS and CDR2 is YYNGEE in the germline V gene. Between the trimmed V and J ends, which lost 0 bases and 3 bases, there was a span of 9 bases. The CDR3 loop reads CASSVAHGANEKLFF. In DNA form, the CDR3 reads TGTGCCAGCAGCGTAGCTCACGGGGCTAATGAAAAACTGTTTTTT.

This chain links TRBV19 with TRBJ1-2, with a possible D match to TRBD1 (5 bases). Trimming shortened V by 8 bases and J by 2 bases, and 18 bases separated the two germline ends. Per the germline V gene, CDR1 is LNHDA and CDR2 is SQIVND (reference sequence). The CDR3 extends over 15 amino acids. CDR3 DNA: TGTGCCAGTCGTACTCGGGGCGATCCCAACTATGGCTACACCTTC. Translated, it gives CASRTRGDPNYGYTF.